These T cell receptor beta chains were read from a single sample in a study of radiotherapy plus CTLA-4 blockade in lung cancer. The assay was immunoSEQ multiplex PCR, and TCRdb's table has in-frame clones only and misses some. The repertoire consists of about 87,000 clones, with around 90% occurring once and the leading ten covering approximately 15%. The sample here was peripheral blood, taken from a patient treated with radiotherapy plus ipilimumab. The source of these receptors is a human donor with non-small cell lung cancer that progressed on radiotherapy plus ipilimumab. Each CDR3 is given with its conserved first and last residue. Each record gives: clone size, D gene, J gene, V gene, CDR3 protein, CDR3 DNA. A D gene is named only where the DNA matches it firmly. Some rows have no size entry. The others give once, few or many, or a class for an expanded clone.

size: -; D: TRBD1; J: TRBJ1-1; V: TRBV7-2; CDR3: CASSLVSNPATGKAFF; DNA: TGTGCCAGCAGCTTAGTATCAAATCCTGCGACAGGGAAAGCTTTCTTT
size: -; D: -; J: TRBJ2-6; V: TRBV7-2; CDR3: CASSFPGRSSGANVLTF; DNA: TGTGCCAGCAGCTTTCCAGGGCGTTCCTCTGGGGCCAACGTCCTGACTTTC
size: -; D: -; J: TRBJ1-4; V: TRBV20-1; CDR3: CSAGGGEKLFF; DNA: TGCAGTGCGGGAGGTGGTGAAAAACTGTTTTTT
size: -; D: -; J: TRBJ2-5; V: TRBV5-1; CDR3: CASSLVWGQETQYF; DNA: TGCGCCAGCAGCTTGGTATGGGGACAAGAGACCCAGTACTTC
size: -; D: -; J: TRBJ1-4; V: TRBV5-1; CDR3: CASSLNGGREKLFF; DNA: TGCGCCAGCAGCTTAAATGGGGGAAGAGAAAAACTGTTTTTT
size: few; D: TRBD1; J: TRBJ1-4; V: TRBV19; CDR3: CASNPDRGDEKLFF; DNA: TGTGCCAGTAACCCGGACAGGGGCGATGAAAAACTGTTTTTT
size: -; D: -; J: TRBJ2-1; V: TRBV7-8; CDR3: CASSLAVKGEQFF; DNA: TGTGCCAGCAGCTTAGCGGTAAAGGGGGAGCAGTTCTTC
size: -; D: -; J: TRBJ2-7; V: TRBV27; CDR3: CASSFRVETHEQYF; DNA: TGTGCCAGCAGTTTCCGGGTGGAAACCCACGAGCAGTACTTC
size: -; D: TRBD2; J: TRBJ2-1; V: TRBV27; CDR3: CASSLSSGSSSEQFF; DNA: TGTGCCAGCAGTTTATCCAGCGGGAGTTCGAGTGAGCAGTTCTTC
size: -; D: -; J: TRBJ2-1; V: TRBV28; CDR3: CATSLGNEQFF; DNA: TGTGCCACCAGCTTGGGGAATGAGCAGTTCTTC
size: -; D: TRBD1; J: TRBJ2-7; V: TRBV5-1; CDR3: CASSTGQGASEQYF; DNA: TGCGCCAGCAGCACCGGACAGGGGGCCTCCGAGCAGTACTTC
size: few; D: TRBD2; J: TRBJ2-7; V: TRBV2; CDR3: CASSDLTSGSGEQYF; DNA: TGTGCCAGCAGTGATTTGACTAGCGGGAGCGGCGAGCAGTACTTC
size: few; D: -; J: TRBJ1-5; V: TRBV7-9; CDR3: CASSLVATGDQPQHF; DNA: TGTGCCAGCAGCTTAGTGGCAACGGGTGACCAGCCCCAGCATTTT
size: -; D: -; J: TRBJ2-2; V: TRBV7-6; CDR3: CASSLSGGELFF; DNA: TGTGCCAGCAGCTTAAGTGGCGGGGAGCTGTTTTTT
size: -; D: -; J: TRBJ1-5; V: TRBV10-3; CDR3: CAIRETADQPQHF; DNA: TGTGCCATCAGGGAGACAGCAGATCAGCCCCAGCATTTT
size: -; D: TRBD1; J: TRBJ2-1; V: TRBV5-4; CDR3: CASSFQTGKGDNEQFF; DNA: TGTGCCAGCAGCTTCCAGACAGGGAAGGGTGACAATGAGCAGTTCTTC
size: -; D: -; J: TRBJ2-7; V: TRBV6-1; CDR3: CASRGTATYEQYF; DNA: TGTGCCAGCAGGGGCACGGCTACCTACGAGCAGTACTTC
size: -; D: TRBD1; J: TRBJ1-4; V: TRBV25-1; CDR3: CASSEWRTGEKLFF; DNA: TGTGCCAGCAGTGAATGGCGGACAGGTGAAAAACTGTTTTTT
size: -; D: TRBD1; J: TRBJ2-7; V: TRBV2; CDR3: CASITKWDSNYEQYF; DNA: TGTGCCAGCATCACAAAGTGGGACAGCAACTACGAGCAGTACTTC
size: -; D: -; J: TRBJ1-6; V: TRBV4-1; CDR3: CASSQTGSSYNSPLHF; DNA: TGCGCCAGCAGCCAGACAGGAAGCTCCTATAATTCACCCCTCCACTTT
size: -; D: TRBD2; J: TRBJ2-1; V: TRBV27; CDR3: CASMWREGRSEQFF; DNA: TGTGCCAGCATGTGGCGGGAGGGCCGGTCTGAGCAGTTCTTC
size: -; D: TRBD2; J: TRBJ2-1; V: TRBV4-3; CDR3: CASSQGVTSAHNEQFF; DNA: TGCGCCAGCAGCCAAGGGGTGACTAGCGCCCACAATGAGCAGTTCTTC
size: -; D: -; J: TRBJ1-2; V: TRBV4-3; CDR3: CASSHPQGGYTF; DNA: TGCGCCAGCAGCCACCCTCAGGGGGGCTACACCTTC
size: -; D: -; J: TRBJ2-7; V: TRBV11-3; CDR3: CASSLDSSSTYEQYF; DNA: TGTGCCAGCAGCTTGGACAGTTCATCGACCTACGAGCAGTACTTC
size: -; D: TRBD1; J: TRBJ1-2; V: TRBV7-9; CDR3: CASSSLTGLDGYTF; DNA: TGTGCCAGCAGCTCCCTGACAGGGTTGGATGGCTACACCTTC
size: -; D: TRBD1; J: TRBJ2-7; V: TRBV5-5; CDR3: CASSHIMDRAYEQYF; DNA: TGTGCCAGCAGCCACATTATGGACAGGGCCTACGAGCAGTACTTC
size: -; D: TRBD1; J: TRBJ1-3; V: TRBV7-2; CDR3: CASSDGQATLGNTIYF; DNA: TGTGCCAGCAGTGATGGACAGGCGACACTTGGAAACACCATATATTTT
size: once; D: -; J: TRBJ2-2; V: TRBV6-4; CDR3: CASRGDVGELFF; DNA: TGTGCCAGCAGGGGGGACGTCGGGGAGCTGTTTTTT
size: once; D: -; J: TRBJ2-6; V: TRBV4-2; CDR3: CASSQGSSSGANVLTF; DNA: TGTGCCAGCAGCCAAGGATCCTCCTCTGGGGCCAACGTCCTGACTTTC
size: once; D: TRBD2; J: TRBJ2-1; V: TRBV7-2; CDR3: CASSLDGGAYNEQFF; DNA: TGTGCCAGCAGCTTGGACGGGGGGGCCTACAATGAGCAGTTCTTC
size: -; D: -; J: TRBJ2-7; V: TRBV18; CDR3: CASSVGQGNNEQYF; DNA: TGTGCCAGCTCAGTGGGTCAGGGGAACAACGAGCAGTACTTC
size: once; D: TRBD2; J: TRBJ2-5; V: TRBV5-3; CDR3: CARSYRREGVETQYF; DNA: TGTGCCAGAAGCTACCGACGGGAGGGAGTGGAGACCCAGTACTTC
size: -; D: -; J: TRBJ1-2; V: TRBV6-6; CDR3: CASSYSVQGSYGYTF; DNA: TGTGCCAGCAGTTACTCGGTCCAGGGGAGCTATGGCTACACCTTC